These T cell receptor beta chains were read from a single sample in a study of technical replicates of blood from several donors. Profiling relied on immunoSEQ multiplex PCR, and the TCRdb table lists in-frame clones only, not all of them. The table has roughly 81,000 clones, around 97% seen once. The sequencing input was T cells isolated from PBMCs. The origin of the receptors is a human donor in good health. The CDR3 runs from the conserved cysteine through the conserved F or W. D genes are given only for firm matches.

j_call v_call d_call cdr3_aa cdr3_nt
TRBJ2-1 TRBV6-6 TRBD2 CASSPSGRVNNEQFF TGTGCCAGCAGTCCCAGCGGGAGAGTTAACAATGAGCAGTTCTTC
TRBJ2-7 TRBV12-1 NA CASSRGQGRREQYF TGTGCCAGCAGCCGGGGACAGGGCAGGCGGGAGCAGTACTTC
TRBJ2-7 TRBV19 NA CASSPSGGTDEQYF TGTGCCAGTAGTCCTTCTGGAGGGACGGACGAGCAGTACTTC
TRBJ2-5 TRBV9 NA CASSPRRGRGEETQYF TGTGCCAGCAGCCCACGAAGGGGCAGGGGTGAGGAGACCCAGTACTTC
TRBJ1-6 TRBV27 TRBD1 CASSPLGQRNSPLHF TGTGCCAGCAGTCCGCTGGGACAGAGAAATTCACCCCTCCACTTT
TRBJ1-3 TRBV4-1 NA CASSQGQGMDSGNTIYF TGCGCCAGCAGCCAAGGTCAGGGGATGGACTCTGGAAACACCATATATTTT
TRBJ1-1 TRBV9 TRBD1 CASSVESRGHTEAFF TGTGCCAGCAGCGTAGAAAGTAGGGGGCATACTGAAGCTTTCTTT
TRBJ2-6 TRBV19 TRBD1 CASSIKGDRGLISGANVLTF TGTGCCAGTAGTATAAAAGGGGACAGGGGCCTTATCTCTGGGGCCAACGTCCTGACTTTC
TRBJ1-5 TRBV6-1 NA CASSGALRGSNQPQHF TGTGCCAGCAGTGGGGCCCTGAGGGGGAGCAATCAGCCCCAGCATTTT
TRBJ2-3 TRBV2 TRBD2 CASRIAGPDTQYF TGTGCCAGCAGGATAGCGGGCCCAGATACGCAGTATTTT
TRBJ2-3 TRBV7-9 NA CASSSPAADTQYF TGTGCCAGCAGCTCCCCCGCGGCAGATACGCAGTATTTT
TRBJ1-2 TRBV2 TRBD1 CASLEGQNYGYTF TGTGCCAGCCTGGAGGGACAGAACTATGGCTACACCTTC
TRBJ1-2 TRBV5-5 NA CASSFGPIYTF TGTGCCAGCAGCTTTGGGCCGATTTACACCTTC
TRBJ1-1 TRBV29-1 NA CSVLNRLSWTEAFF TGCAGCGTTCTGAACAGGCTTAGTTGGACTGAAGCTTTCTTT
TRBJ2-3 TRBV7-2 TRBD2 CASSLLAGFYDTQYF TGTGCCAGCAGCTTACTAGCGGGGTTCTACGATACGCAGTATTTT
TRBJ2-3 TRBV27 TRBD1 CASSSQWDRTQYF TGTGCCAGCAGCTCCCAGTGGGACAGGACGCAGTATTTT
TRBJ2-2 TRBV10-3 TRBD2 CAIRGIVVAGVRTGELFF TGTGCCATCAGAGGGATTGTGGTAGCGGGAGTTCGAACCGGGGAGCTGTTTTTT
TRBJ2-3 TRBV7-6 NA CASSFGGPISDTQYF TGTGCCAGCAGCTTTGGGGGCCCGATTTCAGATACGCAGTATTTT
TRBJ2-1 TRBV30 NA CAWSVHSPGGNEQFF TGTGCCTGGAGTGTACATAGCCCCGGCGGGAATGAGCAGTTCTTC
TRBJ2-2 TRBV10-3 NA CAISETGPSITGELFF TGTGCCATCAGTGAGACAGGGCCCTCGATCACCGGGGAGCTGTTTTTT